This T cell receptor beta chain comes out of a study of a mutant IDH1 vaccine in newly diagnosed glioma. Overall study: The treated group averaged approximately 42 years old and was 62.5% male, about 38% female. Week 35 was safety follow-up visit V12; week 47 was end-of-study visit V13.

Looked up from germline, CDR1 is MNHEY and CDR2 is SMNVEV (reference sequence). The CDR3 sequence is 15 residues long. V lost 2 bases, J lost 2 bases, and 0 bases stayed unmatched. The study, taken as a whole, reports: It seemed that pseudoprogression was not linked to changes in the top peripheral T cell clonotypes.

About this clone: Its cognate antigen is unknown.

As to time point: week 47, end of study. Each dose delivered 300 ug of mutant IDH1 20-mer peptide subcutaneously with imiquimod. Clones were sequenced by immunoSEQ multiplex PCR, and TCRdb holds only the in-frame ones, with some missing. Among some 56,000 clones, 60% to 80% were seen once, and the ten largest hold around 5%. The TCR sequence derives from a man aged 45 to 65 with glioma. The sequencing used PBMCs, collected from a glioma patient whose treatment included an IDH1 peptide vaccine. The chain couples TRBV27 to TRBJ1-5; TRBD1 matches at 10 bases. The CDR3 region is CASSLGTGGNQPQHF. CDR3 DNA: TGTGCCAGCAGTTTAGGGACAGGGGGCAATCAGCCCCAGCATTTT.